The TCR beta chain under discussion was sequenced for a study of regulatory T cells in long-lasting Graves disease (dated by TCRdb to about 2021). With respect to the entire study: Newly diagnosed Graves' disease patients had taken antithyroid drugs for less than 3 months. Peripheral blood TCR sequencing and RNA sequencing compared persistent Graves' disease patients with newly diagnosed Graves' disease patients. The study was registered as a clinical trial and conducted in China. A total of some 33 samples were covered by TCR sequencing, comprising approximately 13 persistent and 20 newly diagnosed Graves' disease patients.

Read against the paper, the sample's time point label means: newly diagnosed GD, antithyroid drugs for less than 3 months. For both TCR sequencing and RNA sequencing, RNA was extracted from PBMCs using TRIzol. Graves' disease was diagnosed according to American Thyroid Association guidelines. Patients for the study were recruited at an endocrinology department in Xi'an, China. Each patient gave 7 to 9.5 milliliters of peripheral blood, collected in an EDTA anticoagulant tube. Ficoll Paque Plus density gradient separation was used to isolate PBMCs, and no further T cell sorting was done. An Agilent 2100 Bioanalyzer and agarose gel were used to check RNA quality, while a NanoDrop 2000 measured RNA concentration. The method was multiplex PCR. The data were produced on an Illumina HiSeq 4000. To build TCR beta libraries, CDR3 regions were amplified by Arm-PCR using iRepertoire HTBI primers. PCR products were gel purified before sequencing. The authors' pipeline ran thus. Gene usage analysis of CDR3 amino acid clonotypes relied on the 62 TRBV and over 13 TRBJ segments identified across samples. Filtered high-quality paired reads were merged into contigs using COPE and FqMerger. Contigs were aligned with BLAST to IMGT TRBV, TRBD and TRBJ reference genes, and CDR3 was defined per IMGT. Any clonotype with a frequency above 0.1% was classified as a highly expanded clone. Shannon entropy was used to measure repertoire diversity, and the Gini coefficient was used to measure V-J evenness. A clonotype was considered public if more than one individual shared it. In TCRdb, the public reads were trimmed at Q25 with fastp and aligned with MiXCR, with productive beta chains retained. Each entry merges the rows of one CDR3 protein and shows their most common DNA and genes. The V and J calls and clone size are TCRdb's, not the authors'. Here the sample has about 540,000 distinct CDR3 sequences; roughly 14% occur a single time. In total, the top ten clones hold 10% of the sample.

As for this clonotype: Its target antigen remains unknown. The record has no base qualities; no much larger clone is one base away.

The paper's findings and limits, for the study overall: The authors noted that the small sample size was a limitation that may lower accuracy. Sequencing and analysis were restricted to the TCR beta chain. Persistent patients shared more public clonotypes among themselves (more than 2,500) than newly diagnosed patients did (approximately 870). The study examined only peripheral blood because the primary lesion, thyroid tissue, could not be accessed. Compared with newly diagnosed patients, patients with persistent Graves' disease had lower TCR Shannon entropy and fewer highly expanded clones, which suggests clonal expansion.

This sample also belongs to another study, concerning T cells in Graves' hyperthyroidism and ophthalmopathy. According to the second study: Stable Graves' hyperthyroidism was defined as no progression to ophthalmopathy during 18 months of follow-up. Hyperthyroidism patients were aged 18 to 65 years and newly diagnosed, with disease duration of less than 2 months. Any patient with an uncontrolled infection, another autoimmune disease, pregnancy or lactation was excluded. Diagnoses were based on clinical symptoms, serum thyroxine and TRAb, thyroid ultrasound and orbital computed tomography. For the first round of RT-PCR on the TCR CDR3, the HTBI primer set was used together with the Qiagen OneStep RT-PCR kit. Most expanded thyroid clonotypes (frequency above 0.001) were also detected in blood, a finding suggesting that blood repertoires may reflect thyroid immune responses. A model built on a 13 V-J signature distinguished ophthalmopathy from stable hyperthyroidism, reaching around 90% sensitivity and 81.08% specificity in cross-validation and 80%/75% in testing. During validation, the model predicted progression to ophthalmopathy a median of about 5.9 months ahead of onset, with approximately 70% sensitivity and less than 85% specificity. To identify distinguishing TCR V-J signatures, a discovery cohort of around 100 patients was used, comprising some 45 with Graves' ophthalmopathy and some 60 with stable Graves' hyperthyroidism. An independent validation cohort of fewer than 20 hyperthyroidism patients and about 15 patients who later progressed to ophthalmopathy tested prospective prediction of ophthalmopathy. The 90 to 100 discovery patients were randomly divided into training and test sets at a 7:3 ratio. The study also compared thyroid tissue and blood T-cell repertoires from five or six Graves' hyperthyroidism patients. Once sampling was done, hyperthyroidism patients were given methimazole at a starting dose of 30 mg daily, whereas ophthalmopathy patients were given high-dose intravenous methylprednisolone. The libraries were constructed in a second round of multiplex PCR and then size-selected and purified. Sequencing of the libraries was done on an Illumina HiSeq2000 using paired-end 100 bp reads. Raw data were processed with SOAPnuke, discarding reads with adapters, uncalled bases, mean Phred below 15, or no exact constant-primer or identifier match. High-quality paired reads were merged with COPE v1.2.5, and unique nucleotide sequences were defined as clonotypes. Clonotypes were aligned to IMGT TRBV, TRBD and TRBJ reference segments using MiTCR v1.1. The analysis included only V-J combinations with a frequency above 0.0001, which together covered roughly 99% of the repertoires. The TCS score was defined as the ratio of F50 (clonal expansion) to E x V (chaos), calculated using BLOSUM62-based TCRdist between CDR3 peptides within each V-J. Welch's t-statistics and random forest reduced around 510 V-J features to 13, which were used in a naive Bayes classifier (R e1071). Sample size was not statistically predetermined, and blinding of investigators to group allocation was not performed. According to the paper, TCR Vbeta CDR3 sequencing was carried out on over 130 peripheral blood samples, which came from approximately 41 ophthalmopathy, around 75 hyperthyroidism and roughly 17 progressor patients.

The sequencing here drew on peripheral blood mononuclear cells (PBMCs), taken at new diagnosis, from a patient treated with antithyroid drugs. The receptor was derived from a man aged 30 to 39 with Graves disease. Donor details come from another sample of the same person, matched by shared clones.

The CDR3 corresponds to CASSRNRGPAGNTIYF. The nucleotide sequence is given as TGTGCCAGCAGTCGGAACAGGGGGCCTGCTGGAAACACCATATATTTT. The rearranged chain carries TRBV6-1 and TRBJ1-3; 9 nucleotides in the junction match TRBD1. From the cysteine up to the phenylalanine, the CDR3 has a length of 16 residues. Just CDR3 DNA is preserved here, 48 bases in frame from base 1. The germline V and J ends show losses of 5 bases and 2 bases respectively, and no gene match explains 7 bases of the junction. The germline V gene specifies MNHNS as CDR1 and SASEGT as CDR2.